The 12 T cell receptor beta chains listed next were all sequenced from one sample in a study of T-cell reconstitution after alpha-beta-depleted transplantation in children. A library of TCRbeta sequences, prepared with unique molecular identifiers, was generated. TCRdb re-analysed the PCR reads in MiXCR, keeping a single row per CDR3 protein. There are 600,000 to 700,000 distinct CDR3 sequences in the sample; around 16% occur only once, and about 1.1% lies in the top ten. This specimen consisted of PBMCs from the stem cell graft donor, obtained from the stem cell graft. Receptors were obtained from a human donor who donated a stem cell graft to a child with acute myeloid leukemia.

This clonotype came up many times. The chain links TRBV7-2 to TRBJ1-6, with D unresolved. Per the germline V gene, CDR1 is SGHTA and CDR2 is FQGNSA. The CDR3 length is 14 residues. The germline V and J ends were trimmed by 6 bases and 10 bases, with 16 bases remaining between them. The CDR3 reads CASSYFGVGSPLHF. The CDR3 DNA reads as TGTGCCAGCAGTTATTTCGGGGTCGGCTCACCCCTCCACTTT.

This clonotype was counted ten times or more. J is TRBJ2-3 and V is TRBV20-1, with D perhaps assigned TRBD1 or TRBD2 (7 bases each). Germline V gene sequence: CDR1 DFQATT, CDR2 SNEGSKA (reference sequence). There are 15 residues in the CDR3. V lost 0 bases and J 5 bases, leaving 15 bases between the germline ends. This CDR3 is CSARERQGGGDTQYF. In DNA form, the CDR3 reads TGCAGTGCTAGAGAGAGACAGGGAGGGGGAGATACGCAGTATTTT.

This clonotype occurred a few times. The V gene is TRBV7-9, the J gene TRBJ1-1; maybe TRBD1 (6 bases). Germline values: CDR1 SEHNR, CDR2 FQNEAQ (reference sequence). The V end was cut by 5 bases, the J end by 3 bases, with 13 bases between. CDR3 length: 14 amino acids. This CDR3 is CASSQGRWDTEAFF. CDR3 nucleotide sequence: TGTGCCAGCAGCCAGGGGCGTTGGGACACTGAAGCTTTCTTT.

This chain connects TRBV4-1 to TRBJ1-2, with D tentatively TRBD1 (6 bases). CDR3 size: 14 residues. Deletions cut 4 bases from V and 3 bases from J, with 12 bases between. CDR1 is MGHRA, CDR2 YSYEKL, per germline. The CDR3 sequence is CASSPTGSDYGYTF. In DNA form, the CDR3 reads TGCGCCAGCAGCCCAACAGGGTCGGACTATGGCTACACCTTC.

V gene TRBV29-1 combines with J gene TRBJ1-2; 7 nucleotides agree with TRBD1. Germline assignment: CDR1 SQVTM and CDR2 ANQGSEA. Trimming cost V 1 base and J 8 bases; bases outside gene matches: 13. The CDR3 spans 15 residues. The CDR3 loop reads CSVEVGTDVWSGYTF. In DNA form, the CDR3 reads TGCAGCGTTGAAGTCGGGACAGATGTATGGTCGGGCTACACCTTC. The full variable domain, rest sourced from reference TRBV29-1 and TRBJ1-2, is SAVISQKPSRDICQRGTSLTIQCQVDSQVTMMFWYRQQPGQSLTLIATANQGSEATYESGFVIDKFPISRPNLTFSTLTVSNMSPEDSSIYLCSVEVGTDVWSGYTFGSGTRLTVV.

In this sample, this clonotype turned up many times. The J gene is TRBJ2-1, the V gene TRBV20-1; the D gene is possibly TRBD2 (6 bases). This CDR3 is built from 16 residues. The V gene's germline CDR1 is DFQATT and CDR2 SNEGSKA (reference sequence). The V end lost 2 bases, the J end lost 0 bases, and 14 bases lay between the germline ends. CDR3 sequence: CSARPSGAVSYNEQFF. Written as DNA, the CDR3 is TGCAGTGCTAGACCCTCGGGAGCTGTCTCCTACAATGAGCAGTTCTTC.

This clonotype was counted ten times or more. The chain links TRBV20-1 to TRBJ1-2; the D gene is possibly TRBD1 (5 bases). The CDR3 contains 15 residues. CDR1 and CDR2 from the germline V gene are DFQATT and SNEGSKA (reference sequence). V gave up 2 bases and J gave up 6 bases, with 19 bases separating them. The CDR3 here is CSARNQGRGGDGYTF. DNA of the CDR3: TGCAGTGCTAGAAATCAAGGGCGGGGGGGAGATGGCTACACCTTC.

On this clonotype: The junction differs from germline at one of its ends, possibly a read error. The chain links TRBV25-1 to TRBJ2-7; TRBD2 matches at 8 bases. This CDR3 has 13 amino acids. Germline CDR1 MGHDK, CDR2 SYGVNS. For the CDR3, the DNA is TGTGCCAGCAGTGATTTTTTTTCGACTAGCGCTATCTTC. The encoded protein is CASSDFFSTSAIF.

This clonotype was counted once. The chain is built from TRBV16 and TRBJ1-3; 10 positions agree with TRBD1. Trimming took 4 bases from V and 3 from J; bases not matched to a gene: 15. The germline CDR1 and CDR2 sequences are KGHSY and FQNENV. The CDR3 contains 19 residues. This chain's CDR3 is CASSRPGQGNPSRGNTIYF. The DNA of the CDR3 is TGTGCCAGCAGCCGGCCGGGACAGGGGAACCCATCGCGTGGAAACACCATATATTTT.

Turning to this clonotype: A junction boundary mismatches the germline segment, possibly from a read error. The gene calls are TRBV15 and TRBJ1-3; D gene uncertain. CDR1 is LNHNV and CDR2 is YYDKDF in the germline V gene (reference sequence). This CDR3 comprises 15 residues. The CDR3 DNA is TGTGCCACCAGCAGAGATTTTTGGTCTGGAAACATCATATATTTT. It is translated as CATSRDFWSGNIIYF.

The chain has TRBV12-3 or TRBV12-4 and TRBJ2-7; 9 nucleotides agree with TRBD2. Trimming cost V 3 bases and J 5 bases; bases outside gene matches: 5. This CDR3 is 14 amino acids long. The CDR3 DNA is TGTGCCAGCAGTTTCCTAGCGGGGATTCACGAGCAGTACTTC. Residues: CASSFLAGIHEQYF.

This clonotype has a handful of counts. The V gene is TRBV4-3, the J gene TRBJ2-7; 10 positions match TRBD1. The V and J ends lost 3 bases and 2 bases, in that order; junction bases with no gene match: 7. The CDR3 contains 16 residues. Germline CDR1 reads LGHNA; CDR2 reads YSLEER. In DNA, the CDR3 is TGCGCCAGCAGCCAGAGAGGGGGACAGGGGACCTACGAGCAGTACTTC. Amino acids: CASSQRGGQGTYEQYF.